This entry describes one TCR beta chain. TCR beta CDR3 amplification used RNA transcripts. Second-round multiplex PCR came after first-round RT-PCR with HTBI primers. TCRdb fed the multiplex PCR reads into MiXCR, producing one record per CDR3 protein. The table records over a million distinct CDR3 sequences, about two fifths of them present only once. Germline loops: CDR1 SGHTA, CDR2 FQGNSA. The CDR3 is 14 residues long. The V end was cut by 1 base, the J end by 5 bases, with 12 bases between. These data originate in a study of Graves' ophthalmopathy and Graves' hyperthyroidism. This TCR derives from an adult man with Graves' hyperthyroidism. The material sequenced was peripheral blood or thyroid tissue (not recorded which). V and J are TRBV7-2 and TRBJ2-7; D may match TRBD1 or TRBD2 (6 bases each). CDR3 sequence reads: CASSLETGRNEQYF. The CDR3 coding sequence is TGTGCCAGCAGCTTAGAAACAGGGAGGAACGAGCAGTACTTC.